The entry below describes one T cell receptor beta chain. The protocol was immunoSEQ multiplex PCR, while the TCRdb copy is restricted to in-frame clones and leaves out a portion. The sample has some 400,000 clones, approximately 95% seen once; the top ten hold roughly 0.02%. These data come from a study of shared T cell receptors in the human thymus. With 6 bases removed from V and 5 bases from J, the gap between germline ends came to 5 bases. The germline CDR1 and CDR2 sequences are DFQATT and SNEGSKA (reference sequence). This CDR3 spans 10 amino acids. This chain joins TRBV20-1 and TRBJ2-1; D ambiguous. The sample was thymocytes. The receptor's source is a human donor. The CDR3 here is CSAPHNEQFF. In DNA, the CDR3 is TGCAGTGCCCCACACAATGAGCAGTTCTTC.